The 32 T cell receptor beta chains below were found in one sample sequenced in a study of cytomegalovirus exposure and HLA in healthy donors (dated by TCRdb to 2015 to 2018). The library was obtained by the immunoSEQ multiplex PCR assay. For the multiplex PCR, a mixture combining 60 forward primers for TCR Vbeta segments and 13 reverse primers for TCR Jbeta segments was used. TCRdb mirrors the immuneACCESS table, restricted to in-frame sequences. Some clones are absent from its copies; in checked studies, under half trace to an unresolved V gene, and the reason for the others is unknown. The table for this sample lists 150,000 or so clones; 70% to 80% of them were counted only once. Of the sample, over 6% is held by the ten largest clones. The specimen was PBMCs. Receptor source: a man aged 30 to 39 in good health and CMV-seropositive.

The rearrangement uses TRBV18 and TRBJ1-3; possible D gene TRBD1, 5 bases. Trimming removed 2 bases from V and 3 bases from J, with 17 bases in between. The germline gives CDR1 KGHSH, CDR2 LQKENI. This CDR3 spans 17 amino acids. As DNA, the CDR3 is TGTGCCAGCTCACCAGGGGTGACGGGACTTGGTGGAAACACCATATATTTT. It translates to CASSPGVTGLGGNTIYF.

This rearrangement joins TRBV28 to TRBJ2-7, with TRBD1 matching over 8 bases. CDR1 is MDHEN, CDR2 SYDVKM, per germline. With V trimmed by 4 bases and J by 0 bases, 5 bases remained unmatched. CDR3 length: 15 amino acids. CDR3 sequence reads: CASSSGTGSSYEQYF. CDR3 coding DNA: TGTGCCAGCAGTTCCGGGACAGGCAGCTCCTACGAGCAGTACTTC. Complete variable domain (other parts from reference TRBV28 and TRBJ2-7): DVKVTQSSRYLVKRTGEKVFLECVQDMDHENMFWYRQDPGLGLRLIYFSYDVKMKEKGDIPEGYSVSREKKERFSLILESASTNQTSMYLCASSSGTGSSYEQYFGPGTRLTVT.

The chain has TRBV9 and TRBJ2-3; TRBD2 matches 11 bases. Germline V CDR1 and CDR2: SGDLS, YYNGEE. V trimming: 4 bases; J trimming: 4 bases; junction bases outside the gene matches: 8. This CDR3 has 16 amino acids. CDR3 region: CASSLTSGGVSDTQYF. CDR3 nucleotides: TGTGCCAGCAGCTTAACTAGCGGGGGAGTCTCAGATACGCAGTATTTT.

The chain couples TRBV10-3 to TRBJ1-3; D remains unclear. CDR3 length: 15 residues. Germline V gene data show CDR1 as ENHRY and CDR2 as SYGVKD. Trimming took 7 bases from V and 0 from J, leaving 13 bases between them. The DNA of the CDR3 is TGTGCCATCAAAAACGATACTTACTCTGGAAACACCATATATTTT. Its protein is CAIKNDTYSGNTIYF.

This chain links TRBV9 with TRBJ1-1; 8 bases line up with TRBD1. In germline, CDR1 is SGDLS, CDR2 YYNGEE. The CDR3 consists of 14 residues. V lost 1 base, J lost 5 bases, and 4 bases stayed unmatched. DNA of the CDR3: TGTGCCAGCAGCGTACAGGGGGCTGATACTGAAGCTTTCTTT. Its protein is CASSVQGADTEAFF. Filled out from reference TRBV9 and TRBJ1-1, the complete variable domain reads DSGVTQTPKHLITATGQRVTLRCSPRSGDLSVYWYQQSLDQGLQFLIQYYNGEERAKGNILERFSAQQFPDLHSELNLSSLELGDSALYFCASSVQGADTEAFFGQGTRLTVV.

This sequence joins TRBV28 and TRBJ1-1; tentative D call: TRBD1 (6 bases). CDR3 length equals 15 residues. Trimming removed 7 bases at V and 1 base at J, with 16 bases between. Germline lookup yields CDR1 MDHEN and CDR2 SYDVKM. CDR3 DNA: TGTGCCAGCACCTCCCCGGGAGGGGGGAACACTGAAGCTTTCTTT. Protein: CASTSPGGGNTEAFF.

This clone appeared a few times. The chain uses TRBV19 and TRBJ2-2, with TRBD2 identical over 11 bases. The germline CDR1 and CDR2 sequences are LNHDA and SQIVND (reference sequence). J gave up 7 bases and V 4 bases, and 5 bases lay outside the gene matches. The CDR3 extends over 15 amino acids. The CDR3 loop reads CASSSSGGAVGELFF. CDR3 in DNA: TGTGCCAGTAGTAGTAGCGGGGGGGCCGTCGGGGAGCTGTTTTTT.

The chain recombines TRBV9 with TRBJ2-1; D possibly corresponds to TRBD1 (5 bases). Germline values: CDR1 SGDLS, CDR2 YYNGEE. The CDR3 length is 15 residues. V was cut by 4 bases and J by 0 bases, with 11 bases left in between. The CDR3 sequence is CASSLDSSSYNEQFF. CDR3 nucleotides: TGTGCCAGCAGCCTTGACAGTAGCTCCTACAATGAGCAGTTCTTC.

The chain recombines TRBV29-1 with TRBJ1-2, with TRBD1 identical over 8 bases. V lost 4 bases and J lost 0; bases outside the gene matches: 13. The germline V gene encodes CDR1 SQVTM and CDR2 ANQGSEA. This CDR3 has 17 amino acids. The CDR3: CSVAGGPGAYSNYGYTF. The CDR3 DNA follows: TGCAGCGTTGCAGGGGGCCCCGGGGCCTACTCTAACTATGGCTACACCTTC. Complete variable domain (other parts from reference TRBV29-1 and TRBJ1-2): SAVISQKPSRDICQRGTSLTIQCQVDSQVTMMFWYRQQPGQSLTLIATANQGSEATYESGFVIDKFPISRPNLTFSTLTVSNMSPEDSSIYLCSVAGGPGAYSNYGYTFGSGTRLTVV.

The chain is built from TRBV15 and TRBJ2-1; 7 nucleotides agree with TRBD2. The CDR3 totals 17 residues. J lost 2 bases, V lost 3 bases, and 10 bases had no gene match. CDR1 is LNHNV and CDR2 is YYDKDF in the germline V gene (reference sequence). The DNA of the CDR3 is TGTGCCACCAGCAGGGAGCAAGTGGGAGGGCCCTACAATGAGCAGTTCTTC. This codes for CATSREQVGGPYNEQFF.

In DNA form, the CDR3 reads TGTGCCTGGAGTCAGGGACTAGCGGGAACGTTCCAAGAGACCCAGTACTTC. It encodes CAWSQGLAGTFQETQYF. The chain is built from TRBV30 and TRBJ2-5; 13 bases are a match to TRBD2. Germline V lookup: CDR1 GTSNPN, CDR2 SVGIG (reference sequence). This CDR3 has 17 residues. J was trimmed by 1 base and V by 2 bases; bases with no gene match: 7.

This clone occurred once. The chain links TRBV5-6 to TRBJ1-1; D is undetermined. This CDR3 has 14 residues. From germline, CDR1 is SGHDT and CDR2 YYEEEE. Trimming removed 0 bases from V and 6 bases from J, with 12 bases in between. This CDR3 is CASSLAPRVAEAFF. CDR3 coding DNA: TGTGCCAGCAGCTTGGCTCCCCGGGTGGCTGAAGCTTTCTTT. Drawing the rest from reference TRBV5-6 and TRBJ1-1, the complete variable domain is DAGVTQSPTHLIKTRGQQVTLRCSPKSGHDTVSWYQQALGQGPQFIFQYYEEEERQRGNFPDRFSGHQFPNYSSELNVNALLLGDSALYLCASSLAPRVAEAFFGQGTRLTVV.

This chain joins TRBV19 and TRBJ1-1, with TRBD1 as a possible D gene (5 bases). The CDR3 totals 13 residues. The germline gives CDR1 LNHDA, CDR2 SQIVND (reference sequence). Trimming removed 4 bases from V and 5 bases from J, with 11 bases in between. The CDR3 is CASSRGLRTEAFF. CDR3 sequence (DNA): TGTGCCAGTAGTAGGGGACTGAGGACTGAAGCTTTCTTT.

The chain links TRBV7-2 to TRBJ2-3, with D tentatively TRBD2 (7 bases). Germline CDR1 SGHTA, CDR2 FQGNSA. V shed 5 bases and J shed 6 bases, with 18 bases lying between them. The CDR3 runs to 15 residues. The CDR3: CASSTRGGRGDTQYF. The CDR3, as DNA: TGTGCCAGCAGCACTCGAGGGGGGCGGGGGGATACGCAGTATTTT. Together with reference TRBV7-2 and TRBJ2-3, the CDR3 gives the full variable domain: GAGVSQSPSNKVTEKGKDVELRCDPISGHTALYWYRQSLGQGLEFLIYFQGNSAPDKSGLPSDRFSAERTGGSVSTLTIQRTQQEDSAVYLCASSTRGGRGDTQYFGPGTRLTVL.

The rearrangement joins TRBV15 to TRBJ1-6; no reliable D call. Germline loops: CDR1 LNHNV, CDR2 YYDKDF (reference sequence). The CDR3 loop spans 15 amino acids. V lost 0 bases and J lost 7, with 10 bases in between. CDR3 nucleotides: TGTGCCACCAGCAGAGACCGGGTTGCAAATTCACCCCTCCACTTT. Its protein is CATSRDRVANSPLHF.

On this clone itself: Additional DNA sequences in this sample encode the identical CDR3. The chain recombines TRBV9 with TRBJ1-2; 9 positions match TRBD1. After removal of 0 bases from V and 3 bases from J, the junction contained 0 bases not matched to a gene. CDR3 length equals 14 residues. The germline V gene has CDR1 SGDLS and CDR2 YYNGEE. The CDR3 spells CASSVGTGDYGYTF. CDR3 sequence (DNA): TGTGCCAGCAGCGTAGGGACAGGGGACTATGGCTACACCTTC.

This clone was seen once. The chain uses TRBV9 and TRBJ2-6, with a tentative D call TRBD2 (6 bases). Germline V gives CDR1 SGDLS, CDR2 YYNGEE. The CDR3 totals 17 residues. Trimming took off 0 bases at V and 0 bases at J, with 10 bases between the two ends. CDR3 nucleotides: TGTGCCAGCAGCGTAGGTGGAGGGACCTCTGGGGCCAACGTCCTGACTTTC. This translates into CASSVGGGTSGANVLTF.

This clone was observed a few times. This chain uses TRBV11-3 with TRBJ2-1; D is perhaps TRBD2 (6 bases). The CDR3 has 12 residues. V was pared by 5 bases and J by 7 bases, with 9 bases between. CDR1 and CDR2 from the germline V gene are SGHNT and YENEEA. The CDR3: CASSRDFNEQFF. The CDR3 bases are TGTGCCAGCAGCCGGGACTTTAATGAGCAGTTCTTC.

The J gene is TRBJ2-5, the V gene TRBV18; D not resolved. Trimming shortened V by 2 bases and J by 5 bases, and 9 bases separated the two germline ends. Germline lookup yields CDR1 KGHSH and CDR2 LQKENI. CDR3 length: 13 residues. In DNA form, the CDR3 reads TGTGCCAGCTCACCAGCGGCGGAGGAGACCCAGTACTTC. The encoded protein is CASSPAAEETQYF.

CDR3 amino acids: CASSQEMGPYEQYF. The CDR3 DNA reads TGTGCCAGCAGCCAAGAAATGGGGCCCTACGAGCAGTACTTC. The chain uses TRBV4-2 and TRBJ2-7; D may be TRBD1 (5 bases). V lost 0 bases to trimming and J lost 2 bases, with 8 bases between them. Germline V gene data show CDR1 as LGHNA and CDR2 as YNFKEQ. The CDR3 extends over 14 amino acids.

This chain links TRBV10-3 with TRBJ2-5; 7 bases are shared with TRBD1. The V gene's germline CDR1 is ENHRY and CDR2 SYGVKD. CDR3 length equals 13 residues. Losses at the gene ends were 3 bases for V and 5 bases for J; bases not matched to a gene: 3. CDR3 DNA sequence: TGTGCCATCAGTGAACAGGGGCCGGAGACCCAGTACTTC. Translated: CAISEQGPETQYF.

Comment on this clone: The same CDR3 arises from other DNA sequences in this sample as well. The chain employs TRBV5-1 and TRBJ2-5; D not resolved. This CDR3 spans 13 amino acids. Trimming removed 4 bases from V and 1 base from J, with 8 bases in between. CDR1 is SGHRS, CDR2 YFSETQ, per germline. The CDR3: CASSLGSQETQYF. Written as DNA, the CDR3 is TGCGCCAGCAGCCTCGGGTCCCAAGAGACCCAGTACTTC.

This clone was seen more than once but under ten times. This chain uses TRBV10-3 with TRBJ2-2, with a tentative D call TRBD1 (6 bases). Trimming left V 0 bases short and J 6 bases short, with 11 bases between. The germline V gene has CDR1 ENHRY and CDR2 SYGVKD. This CDR3 has 15 residues. CDR3 nucleotide sequence: TGTGCCATCAGTGAGTCGTCAGGGGCCGCCGGGGAGCTGTTTTTT. This codes for CAISESSGAAGELFF.

This sequence joins TRBV2 and TRBJ1-2, with 7 bases matching TRBD1. Germline lookup yields CDR1 SNHLY and CDR2 FYNNEI. The ends lost 1 base at V and 4 bases at J; junction bases unmatched: 6. The CDR3 is 15 residues long. In nucleotides, the CDR3 is TGTGCCAGCAGTGAAGTCACGAGACAGGGCTATGGCTACACCTTC. Translating it yields CASSEVTRQGYGYTF.

The gene calls are TRBV13 and TRBJ2-5; 10 bases line up with TRBD2. Germline values: CDR1 PRHDT, CDR2 FYEKMQ (reference sequence). The CDR3 runs 15 residues. Trimming cost V 3 bases and J 4 bases; bases outside gene matches: 5. Written as DNA, the CDR3 is TGTGCCAGCAGCTTCGTCAGCGGGGGGGGAGAGACCCAGTACTTC. Protein sequence: CASSFVSGGGETQYF.

CDR3 nucleotides: TGTGCCAGCAGCCAAGGGGCCAGCGGGGCGTTTTCCTACGAGCAGTACTTC. Its translation: CASSQGASGAFSYEQYF. J is TRBJ2-7 and V is TRBV4-2; 7 nucleotides line up with TRBD2. Looked up from germline, CDR1 is LGHNA and CDR2 is YNFKEQ. V gave up 1 base and J gave up 1 base; unmatched junction bases: 10. The CDR3 spans 17 residues.

This rearrangement joins TRBV7-3 to TRBJ2-3, with 9 bases identical to TRBD2. From germline, CDR1 is SGHTA and CDR2 FQGTGA. The CDR3 length is 15 residues. Unmatched junction bases numbered 3, after V lost 2 bases and J lost 3 bases. The CDR3 DNA is TGTGCCAGCAGCTTATCTAGCGGGATAACAGATACGCAGTATTTT. Amino acid sequence: CASSLSSGITDTQYF.

This sequence joins TRBV6-1 and TRBJ2-3; a weak D match, TRBD2 (6 bases). The germline gives CDR1 MNHNS, CDR2 SASEGT. V was trimmed by 9 bases and J by 6 bases, leaving 22 bases between them. The CDR3 runs 15 residues. The CDR3 reads CASKEGRSLADTQYF. In DNA form, the CDR3 reads TGTGCCAGTAAGGAAGGGAGGTCGCTAGCGGATACGCAGTATTTT.

The chain employs TRBV13 and TRBJ1-1; 9 bases line up with TRBD1. CDR1 and CDR2 (germline): PRHDT, FYEKMQ (reference sequence). This CDR3 region has 17 residues. The junction had 13 bases not matched to a gene; V was cut back by 2 bases and J by 6 bases. CDR3 in DNA: TGTGCCAGCAGCTTAATCGGGGAGGGACAGGGAGCCCCTGAAGCTTTCTTT. Translation gives CASSLIGEGQGAPEAFF.

This clone is a singleton in its sample. The chain uses TRBV11-2 and TRBJ1-3, with D possibly being TRBD1 (6 bases). Germline CDR1 reads SGHAT; CDR2 reads FQNNGV. This CDR3 contains 15 residues. V lost 5 bases and J lost 2, with 13 bases in between. CDR3 sequence reads: CASSPSWTAGNTIYF. In nucleotides, the CDR3 is TGTGCCAGCAGCCCCTCCTGGACAGCTGGAAACACCATATATTTT. The whole variable domain, filled in from reference TRBV11-2 and TRBJ1-3, reads EAGVAQSPRYKIIEKRQSVAFWCNPISGHATLYWYQQILGQGPKLLIQFQNNGVVDDSQLPKDRFSAERLKGVDSTLKIQPAKLEDSAVYLCASSPSWTAGNTIYFGEGSWLTVV.

CDR3 in DNA: TGTGCCAGCAGTTACTCAAGTCTGGCTGGGCCCCAGCATTTT. Translation gives CASSYSSLAGPQHF. This rearrangement joins TRBV6-5 to TRBJ1-5; no reliable D call. The germline V gene has CDR1 MNHEY and CDR2 SVGAGI. The germline V and J ends were trimmed by 0 bases and 9 bases, with 12 bases remaining between them. CDR3 size: 14 residues.

The chain couples TRBV11-2 to TRBJ2-2, with a tentative D call TRBD1 (8 bases). The V gene's germline CDR1 is SGHAT and CDR2 FQNNGV. CDR3 size: 16 residues. Between the trimmed V and J ends, which lost 5 bases and 7 bases, there was a span of 20 bases. DNA of the CDR3: TGTGCCAGCAGCCCCAGGACAGGGTGGGGGGGCGGGGAGCTGTTTTTT. The encoded protein is CASSPRTGWGGGELFF.